Following are 10 T cell receptor beta chains from one sample sequenced in a study of control samples from healthy donors and cancer patients. The method was immunoSEQ multiplex PCR; TCRdb's version includes in-frame clones alone and lacks a portion of them. There are around 86,000 clones in the sample; about 90% occur only once, and 1.9% lies in the top ten. The specimen was PBMCs. These receptor sequences come from a woman aged 55-69 years with head and neck cancer.

The chain couples TRBV14 to TRBJ2-5; D is undetermined. V lost 2 bases to trimming and J lost 4 bases, with 17 bases between them. The CDR3 is 16 residues long. Germline loops: CDR1 SGHDN, CDR2 FVKESK. CDR3: CASSQQAPRVSETQYF. CDR3 coding DNA: TGTGCCAGCAGCCAACAAGCGCCTAGAGTTTCAGAGACCCAGTACTTC.

The rearrangement joins TRBV18 to TRBJ2-5; 15 nucleotides match TRBD2. V lost 4 bases and J lost 5; bases outside the gene matches: 8. The germline V gene encodes CDR1 KGHSH and CDR2 LQKENI. CDR3 length: 17 amino acids. DNA of the CDR3: TGTGCCAGCTCACAACGGACTAGCGGGAGGGCCCAGGAGACCCAGTACTTC. The encoded protein is CASSQRTSGRAQETQYF.

The J gene is TRBJ2-7, the V gene TRBV24-1; no clear D. The CDR3 sequence is 12 residues long. The V end was cut by 4 bases, the J end by 8 bases, with 11 bases between. Germline V gene data show CDR1 as KGHDR and CDR2 as SFDVKD. In nucleotides, the CDR3 is TGTGCCACCAGTGACCCTGACTCCAAGCAGTACTTC. Its protein is CATSDPDSKQYF.

Concerning this clone itself: The junction shows a germline mismatch at one end, possibly a read error. The chain carries TRBV7-3 and TRBJ2-5, with TRBD1 identical over 10 bases. Germline V CDR1 and CDR2: SGHTA, FQGTGA. The CDR3 runs to 13 residues. CDR3 region: CASSSGTGATRYF. DNA of the CDR3: TGTGCCAGCAGCTCAGGGACAGGGGCGACCCGGTACTTC. Together with reference TRBV7-3 and TRBJ2-5, the CDR3 gives the full variable domain: GAGVSQTPSNKVTEKGKYVELRCDPISGHTALYWYRQSLGQGPEFLIYFQGTGAADDSGLPNDRFFAVRPEGSVSTLKIQRTERGDSAVYLCASSSGTGATRYFGPGTRLLVL.

The CDR3 nucleotides read TGTGCCAGCTCACCACCGGGTTACAATGAGCAGTTCTTC. Its translation is CASSPPGYNEQFF. The rearrangement joins TRBV18 to TRBJ2-1; no clear D gene. The V and J ends lost 0 bases and 4 bases respectively, with 4 bases between them. The CDR3 extends over 13 amino acids. Germline V gene lookup returns CDR1 KGHSH and CDR2 LQKENI.

This chain links TRBV4-1 with TRBJ2-1; the match to TRBD2 covers 10 bases. CDR1 and CDR2 (germline): MGHRA, YSYEKL. This CDR3 has 17 residues. V gave up 4 bases and J gave up 4 bases; unmatched junction bases: 10. CDR3 coding DNA: TGCGCCAGCAGCCGCGGACTAGCGGAGAACATTTACAATGAGCAGTTCTTC. This gives the protein CASSRGLAENIYNEQFF.

The chain is built from TRBV5-4 and TRBJ2-1; D might be TRBD2 (6 bases). CDR3 length: 12 amino acids. CDR1 is SGHNT, CDR2 YYREEE, per germline (reference sequence). V was pared by 3 bases and J by 9 bases, with 10 bases between. As DNA, the CDR3 is TGTGCCAGCAGCTGGGGGGACTTTGAGCAGTTCTTC. Its translation: CASSWGDFEQFF.

The chain links TRBV30 to TRBJ2-3, with 7 bases lining up with TRBD2. Germline CDR1 is GTSNPN and CDR2 is SVGIG (reference sequence). This CDR3 has 14 amino acids. J gave up 0 bases and V 5 bases, and 5 bases lay outside the gene matches. The CDR3 here is CAWGEGFSTDTQYF. The DNA for the CDR3 is TGTGCCTGGGGGGAGGGTTTTAGCACAGATACGCAGTATTTT.

V and J are TRBV30 and TRBJ1-4; D is unclear. CDR1 is GTSNPN, CDR2 SVGIG, per germline (reference sequence). V lost 2 bases to trimming and J lost 0 bases, with 7 bases between them. There are 14 residues in the CDR3. CDR3 coding DNA: TGTGCCTGGAGTTTTAGGGCAACTAATGAAAAACTGTTTTTT. It specifies CAWSFRATNEKLFF.

The CDR3 nucleotides are TGTGCCAGCAGGCCTATTGCCAACTCTGGAAACACCATATATTTT. This codes for CASRPIANSGNTIYF. The chain is built from TRBV6-5 and TRBJ1-3; D unclear. The germline V gene has CDR1 MNHEY and CDR2 SVGAGI. V dropped 6 bases and J dropped 0 bases, with 12 bases sitting between them. This CDR3 region has 15 residues.